This is a list of T cell receptor beta chains from one sample in a study of vaccination effects on CD4 cells after COVID-19. Clones were read by immunoSEQ multiplex PCR, and TCRdb kept only the in-frame ones, dropping some. The data hold 65,000 to 90,000 clones, with about 73% observed a single time. For these receptors, no antigen is known. The sequences come from CD4+ T cells from PBMCs cultured without peptide, collected after COVID-19 vaccination. These receptors were collected from a human donor who received a COVID-19 vaccine. Both conserved end residues are part of each CDR3. D genes are given only for firm matches. Rows give clone size only sometimes, using once, few, many, or a class for an expanded clone.

TRBJ1-5 NA few TRBV9 TGTGCCAGCAGCGTATCAGGGGGCAATCAGCCCCAGCATTTT CASSVSGGNQPQHF
TRBJ1-2 TRBD1 NA TRBV6-6 TGTGCCAGCAGTTACGCAGGGGGCGGTTGGGGCTACACCTTC CASSYAGGGWGYTF
TRBJ1-1 TRBD1 NA TRBV6-5 TGTGCCAGCAGTTCGACAGGGCAGAACACTGAAGCTTTCTTT CASSSTGQNTEAFF
TRBJ2-4 NA few TRBV7-2 TGTGCCAGCAGCCCTGGGCGCGGGGGCACCAAAAACATTCAGTACTTC CASSPGRGGTKNIQYF
TRBJ2-5 TRBD2 few TRBV24-1 TGTGCCACCAGTAGAGCGGGGAGGGCCCAGTACTTC CATSRAGRAQYF
TRBJ1-2 NA few TRBV14 TGTGCCAGCAGCCAAGCCAGAAACTATGGCTACACCTTC CASSQARNYGYTF
TRBJ1-3 NA NA TRBV25-1 TGTGCCAGCAGTCAGACAGCCTCTGGAAACACCATATATTTT CASSQTASGNTIYF
TRBJ1-6 NA NA TRBV14 TGTGCCAGCAGCCCGCCCGGCGGACGTAATTCACCCCTCCACTTT CASSPPGGRNSPLHF
TRBJ2-3 NA NA TRBV7-2 TGTGCCAGCAGCGACTCTCGCGGACTCACCACAGATACGCAGTATTTT CASSDSRGLTTDTQYF
TRBJ2-5 TRBD2 NA TRBV5-6 TGTGCCAGCAGCTTGTCTCGGGGGGGCGGAGAGACCCAGTACTTC CASSLSRGGGETQYF
TRBJ1-1 NA NA TRBV7-9 TGTGCCAGCAGCTTACACGGGGTGAACACTGAAGCTTTCTTT CASSLHGVNTEAFF
TRBJ1-5 TRBD1 NA TRBV6-2/TRBV6-3 TGTGCCAGCAGTTCCGGGACAGGGGGCCGACAGCCCCAGCATTTT CASSSGTGGRQPQHF
TRBJ2-5 TRBD2 NA TRBV5-1 TGCGCCAGCAGCTTGGAGTCTAGCGGGGGCCTGATCCAAGAGACCCAGTACTTC CASSLESSGGLIQETQYF
TRBJ2-4 TRBD2 NA TRBV11-2 TGTGCCAGCGGACCGGGAGGCAAAAACATTCAGTACTTC CASGPGGKNIQYF
TRBJ1-4 TRBD1 NA TRBV18 TGTGCCAGCTCGCCGGGACAGATTAATGAAAAACTGTTTTTT CASSPGQINEKLFF
TRBJ1-5 TRBD1 NA TRBV5-6 TGTGCCAGCAGCCCCGGACAGGGAAAGCCCCAGCATTTT CASSPGQGKPQHF
TRBJ1-1 NA NA TRBV28 TGTGCCAGCACCCCGGGGGGACAAACGAACACTGAAGCTTTCTTT CASTPGGQTNTEAFF
TRBJ2-1 NA NA TRBV4-3 TGCGCCAGCAGCCAAGCACGAGTCTACAATGAGCAGTTCTTC CASSQARVYNEQFF
TRBJ2-1 TRBD1 NA TRBV11-3 TGTGCCAGCAGCTTAGGGCCGGGACAGGGAACCAATGAGCAGTTCTTC CASSLGPGQGTNEQFF
TRBJ1-1 NA few TRBV19 TGTGCCAGTAGTATAGAGGTGGGCAGGGAAGCTTTCTTT CASSIEVGREAFF
TRBJ1-2 NA NA TRBV9 TGTGCCAGCAGCCATCCCCTTGGAGGCTACACCTTC CASSHPLGGYTF
TRBJ2-5 NA NA TRBV25-1 TGTGCCAGCAGTGAATTCGGCCGTAAAGACGTTGAGACCCAGTACTTC CASSEFGRKDVETQYF
TRBJ2-3 TRBD1 NA TRBV24-1 TGTGCCACCAGTGATCCGACCGGGACAGGGTCGGTAGATACGCAGTATTTT CATSDPTGTGSVDTQYF
TRBJ2-5 TRBD2 NA TRBV24-1 TGTGCCACCGGGACTAGCCGTGGAGAGACCCAGTACTTC CATGTSRGETQYF
TRBJ2-1 NA NA TRBV5-1 TGCGCCAGCAGCTTGGTAGGATCCTACAATGAGCAGTTCTTC CASSLVGSYNEQFF
TRBJ1-1 NA NA TRBV5-8 TGTGCCAGCCCCGGGGTAGTTGGCAGACTGAACACTGAAGCTTTCTTT CASPGVVGRLNTEAFF
TRBJ1-2 NA NA TRBV27 TGTGCCAGCAGTTTAAACCCCTCCATGGGAGTCTATGGCTACACCTTC CASSLNPSMGVYGYTF
TRBJ2-2 TRBD1 NA TRBV12-5 TGTGCTAGTGGTTTGAAACAGGGGGGCACCGGGGAGCTGTTTTTT CASGLKQGGTGELFF
TRBJ2-1 NA NA TRBV18 TGTGCCAGCTCACCAGGGGGGTTCTCCTACAATGAGCAGTTCTTC CASSPGGFSYNEQFF
TRBJ2-3 NA NA TRBV4-1 TGCGCCAGCAGCCAAGGCGACGTGCACTCAGATACGCAGTATTTT CASSQGDVHSDTQYF
TRBJ2-5 NA NA TRBV18 TGTGCCAGCTCACCCTCGGGGCACCAAGAGACCCAGTACTTC CASSPSGHQETQYF
TRBJ1-1 NA NA TRBV10-2 TGCGCCAGCAGCGCAACAGGGAACACTGAAGCTTTCTTT CASSATGNTEAFF
TRBJ1-2 NA once TRBV28 TGTGCCAGCAGTTTCACGAGGGACTATGGCTACACCTTC CASSFTRDYGYTF
TRBJ1-1 NA NA TRBV18 TGTGCCAGCTCCGCAACCCGAAAGGGGAACATGAACACTGAAGCTTTCTTT CASSATRKGNMNTEAFF
TRBJ1-1 NA NA TRBV6-5 TGTGCCAGCCAATATAGAGGGGACACTGAAGCTTTCTTT CASQYRGDTEAFF
TRBJ2-3 TRBD1 NA TRBV7-3 TGTGCCAGCAGCCTTCGACAGGGAGCAGATACGCAGTATTTT CASSLRQGADTQYF
TRBJ1-2 NA NA TRBV6-5 TGTGCCAGCAGTTATGGGGGTTCTCGCTATGGCTACACCTTC CASSYGGSRYGYTF
TRBJ1-2 NA few TRBV7-2 TGTGCCAGCAGCCCCACCGGCAGGGCAAACTATGGCTACACCTTC CASSPTGRANYGYTF
TRBJ1-4 NA NA TRBV5-1 TGCGCCAGCAGCTTGAGAGTGGTGACAGAAAATGAAAAACTGTTTTTT CASSLRVVTENEKLFF
TRBJ2-4 NA NA TRBV14 TGTGCCAGCAGCCAAAGGCGGGCGAGGAACATTCAGTACTTC CASSQRRARNIQYF
TRBJ2-3 TRBD2 NA TRBV11-2 TGTGCCAGCAGCCCTCTCTCAGCTAGCGGGGATACGCAGTATTTT CASSPLSASGDTQYF
TRBJ2-2 TRBD1 NA TRBV6-4 TGTGCCAGCCTCCGGGCAGGGGGCTACGGGGAGCTGTTTTTT CASLRAGGYGELFF